This TCR beta chain was sequenced for a study of blood T cell repertoires in COVID-19. Study overall: PBMCs, B-cell-depleted T cells, or T cells were the source of the cDNA or gDNA that made up the material.

Allocation to cohorts depended on clinical history reported by the participants. Authors' processing steps: Amplification of reference gene primers was used by the study to estimate nucleated cell counts. Profiling relied on immunoSEQ multiplex PCR, and the TCRdb table lists in-frame clones only, not all of them. Clone size and V and J calls were adopted from that table, with D and trimming inferred from the DNA. In the table there are 300,000 or so clones, more than 75% of which are singletons. This clone was picked up a small number of times. Trimming shortened V by 5 bases and J by 0 bases, and 17 bases separated the two germline ends. The germline CDR1 and CDR2 sequences are WSHSY and SAAADI. This CDR3 comprises 17 residues.

The receptor's source is a woman under 30 who had recovered from COVID-19. Source material: PBMCs or T cells enriched from blood (not recorded which). The chain links TRBV10-2 to TRBJ1-5, with a weak D call TRBD1 (6 bases). CDR3 coding DNA: TGCGCCAGCAGTCGGGAATCAGGGGAGGGTAGCAATCAGCCCCAGCATTTT. This sequence encodes CASSRESGEGSNQPQHF.